Listed below are T cell receptor beta chains from one sample, sequenced in a study of shared clonotypes between healthy human individuals. Here immunoSEQ multiplex PCR was the method, and the copy in TCRdb shows in-frame clones only, minus some. Here the sample spans under 1 million clones, about 92% being singletons. Sequencing was done on a sample of naive CD8+ T cells sorted from blood. The receptors come from a man in his thirties or forties in good health. Each CDR3 is given with its conserved first and last residue. Fields, in order: clone size, J gene, V gene, D gene, CDR3 protein, CDR3 DNA. A D gene is named only where the DNA matches it firmly. Not every row has a clone size; where given, it reads once, few, many or a size class.

abundance: -
j_gene: TRBJ2-7
v_gene: TRBV7-8
d_gene: TRBD2
CDR3aa: CASSSLAGSSYEQYF
CDR3nt: TGTGCCAGCAGCTCTCTAGCGGGATCCTCCTACGAGCAGTACTTC

abundance: -
j_gene: TRBJ2-1
v_gene: TRBV27
d_gene: TRBD2
CDR3aa: CASSFSGSAYNEQFF
CDR3nt: TGTGCCAGCAGTTTTAGCGGGAGCGCCTACAATGAGCAGTTCTTC

abundance: -
j_gene: TRBJ2-1
v_gene: TRBV7-3
d_gene: TRBD2
CDR3aa: CASSPGRAQHNEQFF
CDR3nt: TGTGCCAGCAGCCCCGGGAGGGCTCAGCACAATGAGCAGTTCTTC

abundance: -
j_gene: TRBJ2-1
v_gene: TRBV11-2
d_gene: TRBD2
CDR3aa: CASSSSGSFYNEQFF
CDR3nt: TGTGCCAGCAGCTCCAGCGGGAGCTTCTACAATGAGCAGTTCTTC

abundance: once
j_gene: TRBJ2-7
v_gene: TRBV11-1
d_gene: -
CDR3aa: CASSLRRSSYEQYF
CDR3nt: TGTGCCAGCAGCTTACGCCGCAGCTCCTACGAGCAGTACTTC

abundance: -
j_gene: TRBJ2-7
v_gene: TRBV6-1
d_gene: -
CDR3aa: CASSEALRGARAAYEQYF
CDR3nt: TGTGCCAGCAGTGAAGCGCTTCGGGGGGCTCGGGCAGCCTACGAGCAGTACTTC

abundance: -
j_gene: TRBJ2-7
v_gene: TRBV7-9
d_gene: -
CDR3aa: CASSPRGRLYEQYF
CDR3nt: TGTGCCAGCAGCCCCAGGGGGAGGCTTTACGAGCAGTACTTC

abundance: -
j_gene: TRBJ2-5
v_gene: TRBV28
d_gene: TRBD2
CDR3aa: CASSLGPSGRETQYF
CDR3nt: TGTGCCAGCAGTCTTGGGCCTAGCGGCAGGGAGACCCAGTACTTC

abundance: -
j_gene: TRBJ2-1
v_gene: TRBV19
d_gene: TRBD2
CDR3aa: CASLAGESLNEQFF
CDR3nt: TGTGCCAGTTTAGCGGGAGAGAGTTTAAATGAGCAGTTCTTC

abundance: -
j_gene: TRBJ2-7
v_gene: TRBV10-3
d_gene: TRBD1
CDR3aa: CATRTGARTYEQYF
CDR3nt: TGTGCCACCAGGACAGGGGCGAGAACCTACGAGCAGTACTTC

abundance: few
j_gene: TRBJ1-5
v_gene: TRBV15
d_gene: -
CDR3aa: CATSRVGANQPQHF
CDR3nt: TGTGCCACCAGCAGAGTTGGGGCAAATCAGCCCCAGCATTTT

abundance: -
j_gene: TRBJ2-7
v_gene: TRBV27
d_gene: -
CDR3aa: CASSLYGGAPYEQYF
CDR3nt: TGTGCCAGCAGTTTATACGGGGGAGCCCCATACGAGCAGTACTTC

abundance: -
j_gene: TRBJ2-3
v_gene: TRBV27
d_gene: -
CDR3aa: CASSAVTPDTQYF
CDR3nt: TGTGCCAGCAGTGCAGTGACTCCGGATACGCAGTATTTT

abundance: -
j_gene: TRBJ2-1
v_gene: TRBV7-6
d_gene: -
CDR3aa: CASSLAGSSSSYNEQFF
CDR3nt: TGTGCCAGCAGCTTAGCGGGCAGTTCGAGCTCCTACAATGAGCAGTTCTTC

abundance: -
j_gene: TRBJ2-1
v_gene: TRBV7-2
d_gene: -
CDR3aa: CASSLDTPLNYNEQFF
CDR3nt: TGTGCCAGCAGCTTAGATACACCCCTCAACTACAATGAGCAGTTCTTC

abundance: -
j_gene: TRBJ2-3
v_gene: TRBV7-8
d_gene: -
CDR3aa: CASSPSTDTQYF
CDR3nt: TGTGCCAGCAGCCCGAGCACAGATACGCAGTATTTT

abundance: few
j_gene: TRBJ1-2
v_gene: TRBV6-5
d_gene: -
CDR3aa: CASSLRSNYGYTF
CDR3nt: TGTGCCAGCAGTTTAAGGTCTAACTATGGCTACACCTTC